The source of this T cell receptor (beta chain) is a study of siplizumab effects on memory and regulatory T cells. General study points: Naive T cells appeared more diverse than memory cells and seemed to be major alloresponse contributors. Sequences below about 10^-5 frequency were poorly captured, limiting mapping of alloreactive clones.

As for this clone: What it binds is not known.

Sequenced by immunoSEQ multiplex PCR; TCRdb stores in-frame clones only, minus some. The data hold tens of thousands of clones, with 91% observed a single time. Sequencing was done on a sample of CD8+ T cells sorted from blood. The sequence was obtained from a human donor in good health.

The CDR3 bases are TGTGCCAGCAGCTTAGCGACTGGTGAGCAGTTCTTC. Translated, it gives CASSLATGEQFF. The chain joins TRBV7-6 to TRBJ2-1; D gene ambiguous. V was pared by 0 bases and J by 9 bases, with 6 bases between. CDR1 and CDR2 from the germline V gene are SGHVS and FNYEAQ. This CDR3 comprises 12 residues.